This TCR beta chain was found in a study of STAT5B mutations in CD4+ large granular lymphocyte leukemia. Assay: immunoSEQ multiplex PCR; the TCRdb copy retains only in-frame clones and omits some. The sample lists about 30,000 clones; roughly 77% were seen once. With respect to this clone: What it binds is not known.

Study-wide findings and caveats: Higher CD4+ than CD8+ T-LGLL clonality might reflect small sample size.

CDR1 GTSNPN and CDR2 SVGIG come from the germline V gene (reference sequence). The V end was cut by 0 bases, the J end by 7 bases, with 16 bases between. This CDR3 is built from 15 residues. Sequences were obtained from CD4+ T cells from blood buffy coats. The chain couples TRBV30 to TRBJ1-5; TRBD1 might be the D (5 bases). The TCR originated in a human donor in good health. CDR3 coding DNA: TGTGCCTGGAGTGTAAAGATAGGGGAGGGACAGCCCCAGCATTTT. This encodes CAWSVKIGEGQPQHF. The entire variable domain, with the rest obtained from reference TRBV30 and TRBJ1-5, is as follows: SQTIHQWPATLVQPVGSPLSLECTVEGTSNPNLYWYRQAAGRGLQLLFYSVGIGQISSEVPQNLSASRPQDRQFILSSKKLLLSDSGFYLCAWSVKIGEGQPQHFGDGTRLSIL.